A single sample gave rise to the 14 T cell receptor beta chains below, sequenced in a study of blood T cell repertoires in COVID-19 (TCRdb year 2020). To prepare the library, the immunoSEQ multiplex PCR assay was applied. Here the immuneACCESS table is served through TCRdb, limited to in-frame sequences with V and J called. Missing clones are a known gap in these copies; in checked studies unresolved V genes cover under half, and the rest lacks a known reason. A total of about 18,000 clones appear in this sample, about 81% of them only once. The ten largest account for roughly 13% of the sample. Sequencing input: peripheral blood. The receptors originated from a middle-aged man with active or convalescent COVID-19.

The rearrangement uses TRBV11-2 and TRBJ2-7, with a tentative D call TRBD1 (5 bases). The CDR3 sequence is 17 residues long. Germline V gene lookup returns CDR1 SGHAT and CDR2 FQNNGV. The V and J ends lost 1 base and 0 bases respectively, with 16 bases between them. Here the CDR3 DNA reads TGTGCCAGCAGCTTAGGGGGATACAGGCTAACCTCCTACGAGCAGTACTTC. This translates into CASSLGGYRLTSYEQYF.

V usage is TRBV6-1 and J usage is TRBJ2-7, with D hard to call. The germline V gene has CDR1 MNHNS and CDR2 SASEGT. The CDR3 has 14 amino acids. Trimming took off 3 bases at V and 4 bases at J, with 13 bases between the two ends. CDR3 region: CASSDGPARYEQYF. CDR3 in DNA: TGTGCCAGCAGTGATGGGCCAGCCCGTTACGAGCAGTACTTC.

The rearrangement uses TRBV5-1 and TRBJ1-5, with D possibly being TRBD1 (6 bases). The CDR3 loop spans 14 amino acids. Germline assignment: CDR1 SGHRS and CDR2 YFSETQ. Between the trimmed V and J ends, which lost 0 bases and 8 bases, there was a span of 12 bases. Here the CDR3 DNA reads TGCGCCAGCAGCTTGGATTGGGGGCGGGAGCCCCAGCATTTT. It is translated as CASSLDWGREPQHF.

On this clone: The identical CDR3 is also encoded by other nucleotide sequences in the sample. The J gene is TRBJ2-5, the V gene TRBV5-1; D might be TRBD2 (5 bases). The CDR3 spans 14 residues. CDR1 and CDR2 (germline): SGHRS, YFSETQ. V gave up 2 bases and J gave up 5 bases, with 13 bases separating them. CDR3 bases: TGCGCCAGCAGCTTAGTGGGCCCGGGGGAGACCCAGTACTTC. It codes for CASSLVGPGETQYF.

V is TRBV2 and J is TRBJ2-3, with D possibly TRBD2 on 6 matching bases. Trimming removed 2 bases at V and 4 bases at J, with 13 bases between. Germline CDR1 reads SNHLY; CDR2 reads FYNNEI. This CDR3 spans 15 amino acids. The CDR3 loop is CASSEWREASDTQYF. Here the CDR3 DNA reads TGTGCCAGCAGTGAATGGAGGGAGGCTTCAGATACGCAGTATTTT.

This chain uses TRBV4-1 with TRBJ1-6; 10 bases match TRBD1. CDR3 length: 15 residues. The junction had 6 bases not matched to a gene; V was cut back by 3 bases and J by 10 bases. Looked up from germline, CDR1 is MGHRA and CDR2 is YSYEKL. CDR3 region: CASSQTGTGVSPLHF. CDR3 DNA sequence: TGCGCCAGCAGCCAGACCGGGACAGGGGTGTCACCCCTCCACTTT.

The chain has TRBV9 and TRBJ2-3; a possible D gene is TRBD2 (6 bases). V dropped 6 bases and J dropped 1 base, with 12 bases sitting between them. CDR1 and CDR2 (germline): SGDLS, YYNGEE. This CDR3 is 14 amino acids long. In DNA form, the CDR3 reads TGTGCCAGCACCCGCGGGATTCGCACAGATACGCAGTATTTT. Amino acid sequence: CASTRGIRTDTQYF. The complete variable domain, with remaining parts taken from reference TRBV9 and TRBJ2-3, reads DSGVTQTPKHLITATGQRVTLRCSPRSGDLSVYWYQQSLDQGLQFLIQYYNGEERAKGNILERFSAQQFPDLHSELNLSSLELGDSALYFCASTRGIRTDTQYFGPGTRLTVL.

The chain uses TRBV6-2 or TRBV6-3 and TRBJ2-5; 10 bases fit TRBD1. The CDR3 spans 13 residues. Trimming at V came to 5 bases and at J to 7 bases, leaving 4 bases not matched to a gene. The V gene's germline CDR1 is MNHEY and CDR2 SVGEGT. The CDR3: CASSGQGVGTQYF. In DNA form, the CDR3 reads TGTGCCAGCAGTGGACAGGGGGTGGGGACCCAGTACTTC.

The chain carries TRBV11-1 and TRBJ2-5; D call uncertain. This CDR3 contains 16 residues. CDR1 SGHAT and CDR2 FQDESV come from the germline V gene (reference sequence). Deletions cut 2 bases from V and 1 base from J, with 14 bases between. The CDR3 spells CASSLRVARVQETQYF. The CDR3 DNA sequence: TGTGCCAGCAGCTTACGGGTAGCCCGGGTCCAAGAGACCCAGTACTTC.

The V gene is TRBV4-3, the J gene TRBJ2-7, with 7 bases matching TRBD1. J lost 4 bases, V lost 0 bases, and 6 bases had no gene match. The CDR3 is made up of 15 amino acids. CDR1 LGHNA and CDR2 YSLEER come from the germline V gene. The CDR3 spells CASSQEWTGRYEQYF. For the CDR3, the DNA is TGCGCCAGCAGCCAAGAATGGACAGGAAGATACGAGCAGTACTTC.

The rearrangement links TRBV6-4 to TRBJ1-2, with D tentatively TRBD1 (6 bases). With 6 bases removed from V and 1 base from J, the gap between germline ends came to 9 bases. CDR3 length: 13 residues. Germline V gene sequence: CDR1 MRHNA, CDR2 SNTAGT. The CDR3 DNA is TGTGCCAGCAGGATGGACAGTAACTATGGCTACACCTTC. Translation: CASRMDSNYGYTF.

This clone was counted a few times. The V call is TRBV14, the J call TRBJ2-1; perhaps TRBD2 as D (5 bases). This CDR3 comprises 15 residues. The V and J ends lost 1 base and 6 bases respectively, with 13 bases between them. From germline, CDR1 is SGHDN and CDR2 FVKESK. The CDR3 region has the DNA TGTGCCAGCAGCCAAGGCGTAATAGCGAGCAATGAGCAGTTCTTC. Its protein product is CASSQGVIASNEQFF.

This clone was recorded only once. The CDR3 reads CASSLTGVYEQYF. The CDR3 DNA follows: TGTGCCAGTAGTCTGACAGGGGTTTACGAGCAGTACTTC. The chain has TRBV19 and TRBJ2-7; 8 bases map to TRBD1. The CDR3 has 13 amino acids. The germline CDR1 and CDR2 sequences are LNHDA and SQIVND (reference sequence). The V and J ends lost 5 bases and 4 bases, in that order; junction bases with no gene match: 4.

This clone was counted a single time. The chain carries TRBV19 and TRBJ2-7, with TRBD1 matching 7 bases. V dropped 4 bases and J dropped 2; count of bases not matched to a gene: 5. The germline V gene encodes CDR1 LNHDA and CDR2 SQIVND (reference sequence). The CDR3 covers 14 residues. CDR3 DNA: TGTGCCAGTAGTACACAGGGGATGACCTACGAGCAGTACTTC. Protein product: CASSTQGMTYEQYF.